The TCR beta chain under discussion was sequenced for a study of blood T cell repertoires in COVID-19. Study-level background: Collection of acute and convalescent COVID-19 samples took place in the United States, Italy and Spain. Sources were T cells, B-cell-depleted T cells, or PBMCs; the material itself was cDNA or gDNA.

This clone was detected once. In the original workflow: Estimation of nucleated cell counts relied on the amplification of reference gene primers. Data came from immunoSEQ multiplex PCR; TCRdb stores just in-frame clones and leaves some out. V, J and clone size are taken as reported in that table, and D and trimming were inferred from the DNA itself. This table holds around 130,000 clones, 75% to 90% found once. The V and J ends lost 5 bases and 4 bases, in that order; junction bases with no gene match: 11. Germline CDR1 and CDR2: MNHEY and SMNVEV (reference sequence). This CDR3 region has 17 residues.

This rearrangement joins TRBV27 to TRBJ1-2; 12 bases match TRBD1. This clonotype was obtained from a man aged 50-60 years with active or convalescent COVID-19. The sequencing input was peripheral blood. The CDR3 loop is CASSIVPGQGAGYGYTF. DNA of the CDR3: TGTGCCAGCAGTATCGTCCCGGGACAGGGGGCAGGCTATGGCTACACCTTC.